The clone carrying this T cell receptor (beta chain) has a single count. Its antigen is unidentified. The sample is drawn from a study of Ad26.COV2.S vaccination and SARS-CoV-2 variants. Study background: Enrollment placed the donor in the COV1001 Ad26.COV2.S trial arm.

The germline gives CDR1 SGHRS, CDR2 YFSETQ. This CDR3 comprises 14 residues. V lost 0 bases to trimming and J lost 8 bases; unmatched junction nucleotides: 4. This sample's treatment: some 19 received Ad26.COV2.S at low or high dose, single or two shots; about 5 received placebo; per-sample allocation not given. Collection of samples fell on day 63 after the first vaccine or placebo injection. Profiling relied on immunoSEQ multiplex PCR, and the TCRdb table lists in-frame clones only, not all of them. This table has around 320,000 clones, over 75% appearing once. Study outcomes and limitations: Considerable breadth of spike-specific CD8+ and CD4+ T cell responses has reportedly been documented following vaccination.

Sequencing used peripheral blood, obtained in a trial of Ad26.COV2.S vaccine versus placebo. The chain carries TRBV5-1 and TRBJ2-1; 8 nucleotides agree with TRBD1. This TCR was recovered from a person between 18 and 65 years old who received the Ad26.COV2.S COVID-19 vaccine or a placebo. As DNA, the CDR3 is TGCGCCAGCAGCTTGGGTCAGGGGGCCCATGAGCAGTTCTTC. Its translation: CASSLGQGAHEQFF.